This TCR beta chain was identified during a study of response to subunit inactivated influenza vaccine. CDR1 SGHVS and CDR2 FNYEAQ come from the germline V gene. The CDR3 covers 14 residues. The V segment lost 1 base and the J segment 3 bases; nucleotides outside the gene matches: 2. TCRdb reprocessed the RT-PCR reads via MiXCR and lists one record per CDR3 protein. The table records approximately 170,000 distinct CDR3 sequences, approximately 12% of them present only once. The same sample was also studied in work on T cells expressing NK-cell markers. From that paper: Scientists made TCR beta cDNA using 5'RACE template switching with UMIs. There were seven HCMV-seropositive donors and one seronegative donor among the eight sequenced. An anti-gamma-delta TCR antibody restricted sorting to alpha-beta TCR T cells in several experiments.

The chain carries TRBV7-6 and TRBJ1-1; 7 bases are shared with TRBD1. The receptor was isolated from a man in his forties or fifties who received an inactivated influenza vaccine. The sequencing used CD8+ T cells sorted from PBMCs, collected about 12 days after vaccination. CDR3 protein: CASSLGTGDTEAFF. The CDR3 nucleotides are TGTGCCAGCAGCTTAGGAACAGGGGACACTGAAGCTTTCTTT. Using reference TRBV7-6 and TRBJ1-1 for the parts outside the CDR3, the full variable domain is GAGVSQSPRYKVTKRGQDVALRCDPISGHVSLYWYRQALGQGPEFLTYFNYEAQQDKSGLPNDRFSAERPEGSISTLTIQRTEQRDSAMYRCASSLGTGDTEAFFGQGTRLTVV.